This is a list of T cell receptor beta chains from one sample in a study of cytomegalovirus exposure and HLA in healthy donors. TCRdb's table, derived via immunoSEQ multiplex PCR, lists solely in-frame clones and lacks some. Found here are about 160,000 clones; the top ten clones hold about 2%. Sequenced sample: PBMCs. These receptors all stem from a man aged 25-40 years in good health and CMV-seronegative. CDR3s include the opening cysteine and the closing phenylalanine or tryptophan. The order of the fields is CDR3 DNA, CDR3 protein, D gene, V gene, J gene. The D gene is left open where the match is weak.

CDR3 DNA: TGTGCCAGCAGCCAAGATGGAGCGGGAGTCTACAATGAGCAGTTCTTC; CDR3 protein: CASSQDGAGVYNEQFF; D gene: TRBD2; V gene: TRBV4-2; J gene: TRBJ2-1
CDR3 DNA: TGTGCCAGCAAATCGACAGGGAAAAATCAGCCCCAGCATTTT; CDR3 protein: CASKSTGKNQPQHF; D gene: TRBD1; V gene: TRBV6-1; J gene: TRBJ1-5
CDR3 DNA: TGTGCCAGCAGCGGTACTACGAACACCGGGGAGCTGTTTTTT; CDR3 protein: CASSGTTNTGELFF; D gene: .; V gene: TRBV7-2; J gene: TRBJ2-2
CDR3 DNA: TGTGCCAGCAGCTTAGTGGCAGGGTGGCGCAATCAGCCCCAGCATTTT; CDR3 protein: CASSLVAGWRNQPQHF; D gene: .; V gene: TRBV7-2; J gene: TRBJ1-5
CDR3 DNA: TGTGCCACCAGGGACAGCGGTCGGGGCGATAGCAATCAGCCCCAGCATTTT; CDR3 protein: CATRDSGRGDSNQPQHF; D gene: TRBD1; V gene: TRBV28; J gene: TRBJ1-5
CDR3 DNA: TGTGCCAGCAGCCACGGGACTAGCACAGATACGCAGTATTTT; CDR3 protein: CASSHGTSTDTQYF; D gene: .; V gene: TRBV6-5; J gene: TRBJ2-3
CDR3 DNA: TGTGCCAGCAGCCAAGATTTGACAGGGGAATGGTATGGCTACACCTTC; CDR3 protein: CASSQDLTGEWYGYTF; D gene: TRBD1; V gene: TRBV4-2; J gene: TRBJ1-2
CDR3 DNA: TGTGCCAGCAGTAAGCCCACGTCCATGCAGGGTGTCAGCCAGCCCCAGCATTTT; CDR3 protein: CASSKPTSMQGVSQPQHF; D gene: .; V gene: TRBV6-4; J gene: TRBJ1-5
CDR3 DNA: TGTGCCAGCAGTCGCGGGAGTGTAGCAGATACGCAGTATTTT; CDR3 protein: CASSRGSVADTQYF; D gene: TRBD2; V gene: TRBV2; J gene: TRBJ2-3
CDR3 DNA: TGTGCCATTCGACAGGGCATTCTAGGAGGCTACACCTTC; CDR3 protein: CAIRQGILGGYTF; D gene: TRBD1; V gene: TRBV19; J gene: TRBJ1-2
CDR3 DNA: TGTGCCACCAGCAGAGGACCTGCGGGGTCGGGCACCGGGGAGCTGTTTTTT; CDR3 protein: CATSRGPAGSGTGELFF; D gene: .; V gene: TRBV15; J gene: TRBJ2-2
CDR3 DNA: TGTGCCTGGGGACCCGGGACAGGCTCCTACGAGCAGTACTTC; CDR3 protein: CAWGPGTGSYEQYF; D gene: TRBD1; V gene: TRBV30; J gene: TRBJ2-7
CDR3 DNA: TGTGCCAGCAGCGTTTCTCCAGATACGCAGTATTTT; CDR3 protein: CASSVSPDTQYF; D gene: .; V gene: TRBV9; J gene: TRBJ2-3
CDR3 DNA: TGTGCCAGCAGTGTAGGCCGACAGGGGGTTGATGGCTACACCTTC; CDR3 protein: CASSVGRQGVDGYTF; D gene: TRBD1; V gene: TRBV2; J gene: TRBJ1-2
CDR3 DNA: TGTGCCATAGGACCCGGGGGGCGGAAGTCATACGAGCAGTACTTC; CDR3 protein: CAIGPGGRKSYEQYF; D gene: .; V gene: TRBV28; J gene: TRBJ2-7
CDR3 DNA: TGTGCCTGGAGTGTAGGATTCAGGGCTGGAAACACCATATATTTT; CDR3 protein: CAWSVGFRAGNTIYF; D gene: .; V gene: TRBV30; J gene: TRBJ1-3
CDR3 DNA: TGCGCCAGCAGTGAGTCGCGGGGAACTAATGAAAAACTGTTTTTT; CDR3 protein: CASSESRGTNEKLFF; D gene: .; V gene: TRBV10-1; J gene: TRBJ1-4
CDR3 DNA: TGCGCCAGCAGCCCGACGCCCGGAGGAGATCAAGAGACCCAGTACTTC; CDR3 protein: CASSPTPGGDQETQYF; D gene: .; V gene: TRBV5-1; J gene: TRBJ2-5
CDR3 DNA: TGTGCCAGCAGCTTGGGACTAGCGGGCACAGATACGCAGTATTTT; CDR3 protein: CASSLGLAGTDTQYF; D gene: TRBD2; V gene: TRBV5-4; J gene: TRBJ2-3
CDR3 DNA: TGTGCCAGCAGTTTAGGGTGGGCCAGAGTCTTC; CDR3 protein: CASSLGWARVF; D gene: .; V gene: TRBV28; J gene: TRBJ2-1
CDR3 DNA: TGTGCCACCAGCAGGGGAGGTTCAAGTGAAAAACTGTTTTTT; CDR3 protein: CATSRGGSSEKLFF; D gene: .; V gene: TRBV15; J gene: TRBJ1-4
CDR3 DNA: TGTGCCAGCAGTTACTCGACGGGACAAGCTTCCTACGAGCAGTACTTC; CDR3 protein: CASSYSTGQASYEQYF; D gene: .; V gene: TRBV6-5; J gene: TRBJ2-7
CDR3 DNA: TGTGCCAGCAGTTACTCGAAGGTACAGGGGGACTACGAGCAGTACTTC; CDR3 protein: CASSYSKVQGDYEQYF; D gene: TRBD1; V gene: TRBV6-5; J gene: TRBJ2-7
CDR3 DNA: TGCGCCAGCAGCTTGTCCCAGTATGAGACCCAGTACTTC; CDR3 protein: CASSLSQYETQYF; D gene: .; V gene: TRBV5-1; J gene: TRBJ2-5
CDR3 DNA: TGTGCCAGCAGTGATCGGTGGCGGGGTCGGGTCACTGAAGCTTTCTTT; CDR3 protein: CASSDRWRGRVTEAFF; D gene: .; V gene: TRBV27; J gene: TRBJ1-1
CDR3 DNA: TGTGCCAGCGATTCAGGGGGAGTCACTGAAGCTTTCTTT; CDR3 protein: CASDSGGVTEAFF; D gene: TRBD1; V gene: TRBV6-1; J gene: TRBJ1-1
CDR3 DNA: TGTGCCAGCAGCTTCGCGGGACGGTTCACTGAAGCTTTCTTT; CDR3 protein: CASSFAGRFTEAFF; D gene: .; V gene: TRBV7-2; J gene: TRBJ1-1
CDR3 DNA: TGTGCCAGTAGTACCTCAGGGGGCTACGGGTACGAGCAGTACTTC; CDR3 protein: CASSTSGGYGYEQYF; D gene: TRBD1; V gene: TRBV19; J gene: TRBJ2-7
CDR3 DNA: TGCGCCAGCAGTTTTTTTACTACCTACGAGCAGTACTTC; CDR3 protein: CASSFFTTYEQYF; D gene: .; V gene: TRBV5-1; J gene: TRBJ2-7
CDR3 DNA: TGCGCCAGCAGCCTGAGCCCCCGGGACAGTCCGTTCTTC; CDR3 protein: CASSLSPRDSPFF; D gene: TRBD1; V gene: TRBV5-1; J gene: TRBJ2-1
CDR3 DNA: TGTGCCAGCATCCCGACTAGCATCTCCTACAATGAGCAGTTCTTC; CDR3 protein: CASIPTSISYNEQFF; D gene: TRBD2; V gene: TRBV7-8; J gene: TRBJ2-1
CDR3 DNA: TGTGCCAGCAGCCCGGGGTCGGAGGTGGCCCAGTACTTC; CDR3 protein: CASSPGSEVAQYF; D gene: .; V gene: TRBV9; J gene: TRBJ2-5
CDR3 DNA: TGTGCCTGGAGGGGGACAGGGGTTGGAAACACCATATATTTT; CDR3 protein: CAWRGTGVGNTIYF; D gene: TRBD1; V gene: TRBV30; J gene: TRBJ1-3
CDR3 DNA: TGTGCCATCAGTGTAGGGACAGGGTATGGCTACACCTTC; CDR3 protein: CAISVGTGYGYTF; D gene: TRBD1; V gene: TRBV10-3; J gene: TRBJ1-2
CDR3 DNA: TGTGCCAGCTCATACCCTTACAACACAGATACGCAGTATTTT; CDR3 protein: CASSYPYNTDTQYF; D gene: .; V gene: TRBV18; J gene: TRBJ2-3
CDR3 DNA: TGTGCCAGCCCTGGGACAGCGTCTAGCACAGATACGCAGTATTTT; CDR3 protein: CASPGTASSTDTQYF; D gene: TRBD1; V gene: TRBV7-9; J gene: TRBJ2-3
CDR3 DNA: TGTGCCAGCAGTTCTGACTATGGCTACACCTTC; CDR3 protein: CASSSDYGYTF; D gene: .; V gene: TRBV28; J gene: TRBJ1-2
CDR3 DNA: TGTGCCAGCAGTTATGGACAGGGAAGCACAGATACGCAGTATTTT; CDR3 protein: CASSYGQGSTDTQYF; D gene: TRBD1; V gene: TRBV5-4; J gene: TRBJ2-3
CDR3 DNA: TGTGCCAGCTCACCAAGGACAGGGGAAATGAACACTGAAGCTTTCTTT; CDR3 protein: CASSPRTGEMNTEAFF; D gene: TRBD1; V gene: TRBV18; J gene: TRBJ1-1
CDR3 DNA: TGTGCCAGCATGGGATTACGGACAGGGGGCAAGAATGAGCAGTTCTTC; CDR3 protein: CASMGLRTGGKNEQFF; D gene: TRBD1; V gene: TRBV5-5; J gene: TRBJ2-1
CDR3 DNA: TGTGCCTGGAGTGAATCTGGGACAGGGGGGGCCTATGGCTACACCTTC; CDR3 protein: CAWSESGTGGAYGYTF; D gene: TRBD1; V gene: TRBV30; J gene: TRBJ1-2
CDR3 DNA: TGTGCCAGCAGCAAAGCTCCTCAGGGTCGCAATCAGCCCCAGCATTTT; CDR3 protein: CASSKAPQGRNQPQHF; D gene: .; V gene: TRBV21-1; J gene: TRBJ1-5
CDR3 DNA: TGCGCCAGCAGTGAGTCACGGGGAGCCCAAGAGACCCAGTACTTC; CDR3 protein: CASSESRGAQETQYF; D gene: .; V gene: TRBV10-1; J gene: TRBJ2-5
CDR3 DNA: TGTGCCAGCAGTACACCAGGGGGCGGGTGGTATGGCTACACCTTC; CDR3 protein: CASSTPGGGWYGYTF; D gene: TRBD1; V gene: TRBV27; J gene: TRBJ1-2
CDR3 DNA: TGTGCCAGTAGTATAGCGGAGCAAGAGACCCAGTACTTC; CDR3 protein: CASSIAEQETQYF; D gene: .; V gene: TRBV19; J gene: TRBJ2-5
CDR3 DNA: TGTGCCAGCAGCTACACAACCGGGACTTCCCAAGAGACCCAGTACTTC; CDR3 protein: CASSYTTGTSQETQYF; D gene: .; V gene: TRBV11-2; J gene: TRBJ2-5
CDR3 DNA: TGCGCCAGCAGCGGTGGAGGGGGCCCCACTGAAGCTTTCTTT; CDR3 protein: CASSGGGGPTEAFF; D gene: TRBD1; V gene: TRBV5-1; J gene: TRBJ1-1
CDR3 DNA: TGCGCCAGCAGCAGCGGCGGGGCAGCCGATACGCAGTATTTT; CDR3 protein: CASSSGGAADTQYF; D gene: .; V gene: TRBV5-1; J gene: TRBJ2-3
CDR3 DNA: TGTGCCAGCAGCTTTATGGAGGGAGGGTACCAAGAGACCCAGTACTTC; CDR3 protein: CASSFMEGGYQETQYF; D gene: TRBD2; V gene: TRBV5-4; J gene: TRBJ2-5
CDR3 DNA: TGTGCCAGCAGCTGGACAGGGGGAGAGACCCAGTACTTC; CDR3 protein: CASSWTGGETQYF; D gene: TRBD1; V gene: TRBV7-9; J gene: TRBJ2-5
CDR3 DNA: TGCGCCAGCAGTAAGCGGGCTAGCGGGCCCGTTATAACTAGCACAGATACGCAGTATTTT; CDR3 protein: CASSKRASGPVITSTDTQYF; D gene: TRBD2; V gene: TRBV10-2; J gene: TRBJ2-3